This entry concerns a single T cell receptor (beta chain). Its specificity is not known. The protocol was immunoSEQ multiplex PCR, while the TCRdb copy is restricted to in-frame clones and leaves out a portion. The repertoire consists of approximately 100,000 clones, with 90% occurring once and the leading ten covering around 5%. The data derive from a study of T cell responses to AZD1222 COVID-19 vaccine. CDR1 and CDR2 (germline): SGHRS, YFSETQ. V was pared by 3 bases and J by 2 bases, with 9 bases between. The CDR3 extends over 15 amino acids. General observations from the study: The donor cohort was predominantly white British with a female majority, and clonal diversity may have been underestimated.

This chain links TRBV5-1 with TRBJ2-6; a weak D match, TRBD2 (5 bases). This receptor was taken from an adult in good health. This specimen consisted of peripheral blood, obtained on day 0 of AZD1222 vaccination. CDR3 region: CASSSDGAGANVLTF. CDR3 in DNA: TGCGCCAGCAGCTCGGACGGGGCTGGGGCCAACGTCCTGACTTTC.